Listed below are T cell receptor beta chains from one sample, sequenced in a study of CD8 T cells in ankylosing spondylitis. TCRdb re-derived calls from the 5' RACE reads in MiXCR, one entry per CDR3 protein. The table includes roughly 670,000 distinct CDR3 sequences, 15% to 20% detected once. The sequencing input was blood, either unsorted or a sorted T cell fraction (not recorded which). The receptors originated from a male donor with ankylosing spondylitis. CDR3s include the opening cysteine and the closing phenylalanine or tryptophan. The D gene is left open where the match is weak. Some rows mark clone size as missing; the rest say once, few, many or name a class of expanded clone.

j_gene: TRBJ2-1; v_gene: TRBV9; abundance: NA; d_gene: TRBD1; CDR3aa: CASSVVGTGNNEQFF; CDR3nt: TGTGCCAGCAGCGTAGTCGGGACAGGTAACAATGAGCAGTTCTTC
j_gene: TRBJ1-1; v_gene: TRBV5-1; abundance: NA; d_gene: TRBD1; CDR3aa: CASSSSWRTGGGTEAFF; CDR3nt: TGCGCCAGCAGCTCTAGCTGGAGGACAGGGGGAGGCACTGAAGCTTTCTTT
j_gene: TRBJ2-1; v_gene: TRBV24-1; abundance: NA; d_gene: TRBD2; CDR3aa: CATSDGVAGGGEQFF; CDR3nt: TGTGCCACCAGTGATGGAGTAGCGGGAGGGGGTGAGCAGTTCTTC
j_gene: TRBJ2-7; v_gene: TRBV20-1; abundance: few; d_gene: TRBD1; CDR3aa: CSAARDRGSYEQYF; CDR3nt: TGCAGTGCTGCTCGGGACAGGGGCTCCTACGAGCAGTACTTC
j_gene: TRBJ2-7; v_gene: TRBV5-1; abundance: few; d_gene: NA; CDR3aa: CASSLDPGSAYEQYF; CDR3nt: TGCGCCAGCAGCTTGGACCCAGGGAGCGCCTACGAGCAGTACTTC
j_gene: TRBJ2-1; v_gene: TRBV15; abundance: once; d_gene: TRBD1; CDR3aa: CATSRPLKLGETGDWNEQFF; CDR3nt: TGTGCCACCAGCAGACCCCTTAAATTAGGAGAGACAGGGGATTGGAATGAGCAGTTCTTC
j_gene: TRBJ2-1; v_gene: TRBV20-1; abundance: NA; d_gene: NA; CDR3aa: CSAPGSASYNEQFF; CDR3nt: TGCAGTGCTCCCGGTTCCGCCTCCTACAATGAGCAGTTCTTC
j_gene: TRBJ1-1; v_gene: TRBV27; abundance: NA; d_gene: TRBD1; CDR3aa: CASTWTGGVSEAFF; CDR3nt: TGTGCCAGCACTTGGACAGGGGGCGTCAGTGAAGCTTTCTTT
j_gene: TRBJ2-2; v_gene: TRBV29-1; abundance: few; d_gene: NA; CDR3aa: CSVDWGGEGELFF; CDR3nt: TGCAGCGTTGATTGGGGGGGCGAGGGGGAGCTGTTTTTT
j_gene: TRBJ2-1; v_gene: TRBV24-1; abundance: few; d_gene: NA; CDR3aa: CATSSIGTYNEQFF; CDR3nt: TGTGCCACCAGTTCGATCGGGACGTACAATGAGCAGTTCTTC
j_gene: TRBJ1-2; v_gene: TRBV7-9; abundance: NA; d_gene: NA; CDR3aa: CASSFSNVGRTIGYTF; CDR3nt: TGTGCCAGCAGCTTTTCCAACGTTGGACGGACAATAGGCTACACCTTC
j_gene: TRBJ2-7; v_gene: TRBV6-1; abundance: many; d_gene: NA; CDR3aa: CASSETRGNTYEQYF; CDR3nt: TGTGCCAGCAGTGAAACTCGAGGAAATACCTACGAGCAGTACTTC
j_gene: TRBJ2-1; v_gene: TRBV7-6; abundance: NA; d_gene: NA; CDR3aa: CASSLLGSRNNEQFF; CDR3nt: TGTGCCAGCAGCTTATTAGGGTCCAGGAACAATGAGCAGTTCTTC
j_gene: TRBJ2-1; v_gene: TRBV20-1; abundance: NA; d_gene: TRBD2; CDR3aa: CSARDLLAGKSSYNEQFF; CDR3nt: TGCAGTGCTAGAGACTTGTTAGCGGGGAAGAGCTCCTACAATGAGCAGTTCTTC
j_gene: TRBJ2-5; v_gene: TRBV12-3/TRBV12-4; abundance: NA; d_gene: NA; CDR3aa: CASSLSDGPKTQYF; CDR3nt: TGTGCCAGCAGTTTAAGTGACGGCCCAAAGACCCAGTACTTC
j_gene: TRBJ1-1; v_gene: TRBV6-5; abundance: NA; d_gene: NA; CDR3aa: CASSHKNRNTEAFF; CDR3nt: TGTGCCAGCAGTCACAAAAACAGGAACACTGAAGCTTTCTTT
j_gene: TRBJ1-1; v_gene: TRBV20-1; abundance: many; d_gene: TRBD1; CDR3aa: CSASRQGGTEAFF; CDR3nt: TGCAGTGCTAGTCGACAGGGGGGAACTGAAGCTTTCTTT
j_gene: TRBJ2-3; v_gene: TRBV12-3/TRBV12-4; abundance: NA; d_gene: NA; CDR3aa: CAPYLCRKGPRYTDTQYF; CDR3nt: NA
j_gene: TRBJ1-4; v_gene: TRBV12-3/TRBV12-4; abundance: few; d_gene: NA; CDR3aa: CASTTGEINEKLFF; CDR3nt: TGTGCCAGCACCACCGGGGAAATAAATGAAAAACTGTTTTTT
j_gene: TRBJ2-1; v_gene: TRBV18; abundance: few; d_gene: NA; CDR3aa: CASSIDRGTSYNEQFF; CDR3nt: TGTGCCAGCTCAATTGATCGGGGGACGTCCTACAATGAGCAGTTCTTC
j_gene: TRBJ2-1; v_gene: TRBV5-1; abundance: few; d_gene: NA; CDR3aa: CASSLGLPSSEQFF; CDR3nt: TGCGCCAGCAGCTTGGGACTTCCCTCCAGTGAGCAGTTCTTC
j_gene: TRBJ1-1; v_gene: TRBV5-1; abundance: few; d_gene: NA; CDR3aa: CASRGNLGNTEAFF; CDR3nt: TGCGCCAGCAGGGGGAATCTGGGAAACACTGAAGCTTTCTTT
j_gene: TRBJ2-3; v_gene: TRBV28; abundance: NA; d_gene: TRBD2; CDR3aa: CASSAPGLAGADTQYF; CDR3nt: TGTGCCAGCAGTGCACCGGGACTAGCGGGAGCAGATACGCAGTATTTT
j_gene: TRBJ1-5; v_gene: TRBV27; abundance: NA; d_gene: NA; CDR3aa: CASSPIRDTRNQPQHF; CDR3nt: TGTGCCAGCAGTCCAATCCGGGACACACGCAATCAGCCCCAGCATTTT
j_gene: TRBJ2-3; v_gene: TRBV21-1; abundance: NA; d_gene: NA; CDR3aa: CASSKPPIDTQYF; CDR3nt: TGTGCCAGCAGCAAACCCCCGATAGATACGCAGTATTTT
j_gene: TRBJ2-2; v_gene: TRBV30; abundance: NA; d_gene: TRBD2; CDR3aa: CAWGGGRNTGELFF; CDR3nt: TGTGCCTGGGGTGGCGGGAGGAACACCGGGGAGCTGTTTTTT
j_gene: TRBJ2-7; v_gene: TRBV5-1; abundance: NA; d_gene: TRBD1; CDR3aa: CASSLVMGTGLGEQYF; CDR3nt: TGCGCCAGCAGCTTGGTTATGGGGACAGGGCTTGGCGAGCAGTACTTC
j_gene: TRBJ2-5; v_gene: TRBV9; abundance: NA; d_gene: TRBD1; CDR3aa: CASSVRDREQETQYF; CDR3nt: TGTGCCAGCAGCGTACGGGACAGGGAACAAGAGACCCAGTACTTC
j_gene: TRBJ1-4; v_gene: TRBV6-1; abundance: NA; d_gene: NA; CDR3aa: CASRNPPGRGEKLFF; CDR3nt: TGTGCCAGCAGAAATCCACCGGGCAGGGGAGAAAAACTGTTTTTT
j_gene: TRBJ2-5; v_gene: TRBV9; abundance: few; d_gene: NA; CDR3aa: CASSVGVNQETQYF; CDR3nt: TGTGCCAGCAGCGTAGGTGTAAACCAAGAGACCCAGTACTTC
j_gene: TRBJ2-7; v_gene: TRBV9; abundance: NA; d_gene: NA; CDR3aa: CASSVVVRSYEQYF; CDR3nt: TGTGCCAGCAGCGTAGTGGTCAGGTCCTACGAGCAGTACTTC
j_gene: TRBJ1-2; v_gene: TRBV5-1; abundance: NA; d_gene: NA; CDR3aa: CASGFTGANYGYTF; CDR3nt: TGCGCCAGCGGATTTACAGGAGCTAACTATGGCTACACCTTC
j_gene: TRBJ1-5; v_gene: TRBV20-1; abundance: NA; d_gene: NA; CDR3aa: CSARGPDQPQHF; CDR3nt: TGCAGTGCTAGAGGACCCGATCAGCCCCAGCATTTT
j_gene: TRBJ2-1; v_gene: TRBV9; abundance: few; d_gene: NA; CDR3aa: CASSVDSWPYNEQFF; CDR3nt: TGTGCCAGCAGCGTAGACAGCTGGCCCTACAATGAGCAGTTCTTC
j_gene: TRBJ2-7; v_gene: TRBV27; abundance: NA; d_gene: NA; CDR3aa: CASSLWGNFDEQYF; CDR3nt: TGTGCCAGCAGTTTATGGGGCAATTTCGACGAGCAGTACTTC
j_gene: TRBJ2-7; v_gene: TRBV4-1; abundance: few; d_gene: TRBD1; CDR3aa: CASSPGTGEAYEQYF; CDR3nt: TGCGCCAGCAGCCCTGGGACAGGGGAGGCCTACGAGCAGTACTTC
j_gene: TRBJ2-1; v_gene: TRBV12-3/TRBV12-4; abundance: NA; d_gene: TRBD1; CDR3aa: CASTLKQGLVSYNEQFF; CDR3nt: TGTGCCAGCACCCTTAAACAGGGGCTGGTTTCCTACAATGAGCAGTTCTTC
j_gene: TRBJ2-7; v_gene: TRBV27; abundance: NA; d_gene: NA; CDR3aa: CASSLSGGQLGYEQYF; CDR3nt: TGTGCCAGCAGTTTATCGGGGGGACAGCTAGGATACGAGCAGTACTTC
j_gene: TRBJ1-1; v_gene: TRBV29-1; abundance: NA; d_gene: TRBD1; CDR3aa: CSVETGTGYTEAFF; CDR3nt: TGCAGCGTTGAAACCGGGACAGGGTACACTGAAGCTTTCTTT
j_gene: TRBJ2-3; v_gene: TRBV9; abundance: many; d_gene: TRBD2; CDR3aa: CASSASGSSDTQYF; CDR3nt: TGTGCCAGCAGCGCTAGCGGGAGTTCGGATACGCAGTATTTT
j_gene: TRBJ2-3; v_gene: TRBV10-3; abundance: NA; d_gene: TRBD2; CDR3aa: CASSQRLAGALRNTQYF; CDR3nt: TGTGCCAGCAGTCAGCGACTAGCGGGGGCCCTACGGAATACGCAGTATTTT
j_gene: TRBJ2-3; v_gene: TRBV10-3; abundance: many; d_gene: NA; CDR3aa: CAISESWTDDSTDTQYF; CDR3nt: TGTGCCATCAGTGAGTCTTGGACAGACGACAGCACAGATACGCAGTATTTT
j_gene: TRBJ2-7; v_gene: TRBV29-1; abundance: NA; d_gene: NA; CDR3aa: CSVDGIDGGHYDEQYF; CDR3nt: TGCAGCGTTGATGGAATAGACGGGGGTCATTATGACGAGCAGTACTTC
j_gene: TRBJ2-7; v_gene: TRBV12-3/TRBV12-4; abundance: NA; d_gene: TRBD2; CDR3aa: CASSLMAGGTYYEQYF; CDR3nt: TGTGCCAGCAGTTTAATGGCGGGAGGGACTTACTACGAGCAGTACTTC
j_gene: TRBJ2-1; v_gene: TRBV4-1; abundance: NA; d_gene: NA; CDR3aa: CASSYEGHNEQFF; CDR3nt: TGCGCCAGCAGTTACGAGGGCCACAATGAGCAGTTCTTC
j_gene: TRBJ2-3; v_gene: TRBV12-3/TRBV12-4; abundance: few; d_gene: TRBD2; CDR3aa: CASSDLAGRTDTQYF; CDR3nt: TGTGCCAGCAGCGATCTAGCGGGGAGAACAGATACGCAGTATTTT
j_gene: TRBJ2-1; v_gene: TRBV6-5; abundance: few; d_gene: NA; CDR3aa: CASSYFVRGRDEQFF; CDR3nt: TGTGCCAGCAGTTACTTTGTCCGGGGGCGGGATGAGCAGTTCTTC
j_gene: TRBJ2-1; v_gene: TRBV20-1; abundance: many; d_gene: NA; CDR3aa: CSARVGSTAANEQFF; CDR3nt: TGCAGTGCTAGAGTGGGCTCCACCGCCGCCAATGAGCAGTTCTTC
j_gene: TRBJ1-2; v_gene: TRBV12-3/TRBV12-4; abundance: few; d_gene: NA; CDR3aa: CASSLGEGYTF; CDR3nt: TGTGCCAGCAGTTTAGGGGAGGGCTACACCTTC
j_gene: TRBJ2-3; v_gene: TRBV20-1; abundance: NA; d_gene: NA; CDR3aa: CSADTKSTDTQYF; CDR3nt: TGCAGTGCGGACACGAAAAGCACAGATACGCAGTATTTT
j_gene: TRBJ2-7; v_gene: TRBV7-8; abundance: NA; d_gene: NA; CDR3aa: CASSWLGPTYEQYF; CDR3nt: TGTGCCAGCAGCTGGCTCGGTCCGACCTACGAGCAGTACTTC
j_gene: TRBJ2-7; v_gene: TRBV3-1; abundance: few; d_gene: TRBD2; CDR3aa: CASSQDGGSPTQYF; CDR3nt: TGTGCCAGCAGCCAAGACGGGGGGAGCCCCACGCAGTACTTC
j_gene: TRBJ2-3; v_gene: TRBV20-1; abundance: few; d_gene: NA; CDR3aa: CSAIRGGAPDTQYF; CDR3nt: TGCAGTGCTATCCGAGGGGGGGCGCCAGATACGCAGTATTTT
j_gene: TRBJ2-2; v_gene: TRBV5-1; abundance: few; d_gene: NA; CDR3aa: CASSSGPTGELFF; CDR3nt: TGCGCCAGCAGCTCGGGGCCCACCGGGGAGCTGTTTTTT
j_gene: TRBJ2-3; v_gene: TRBV7-9; abundance: NA; d_gene: TRBD2; CDR3aa: CASSRLAGGVTDTQYF; CDR3nt: TGTGCCAGCAGCAGACTAGCGGGAGGCGTAACAGATACGCAGTATTTT
j_gene: TRBJ1-4; v_gene: TRBV29-1; abundance: few; d_gene: NA; CDR3aa: CSVTGRDEKLFF; CDR3nt: TGCAGCGTTACAGGGCGGGATGAAAAACTGTTTTTT
j_gene: TRBJ2-2; v_gene: TRBV9; abundance: NA; d_gene: NA; CDR3aa: CASSVRGSDTGELFF; CDR3nt: TGTGCCAGCAGCGTACGTGGGAGCGACACCGGGGAGCTGTTTTTT